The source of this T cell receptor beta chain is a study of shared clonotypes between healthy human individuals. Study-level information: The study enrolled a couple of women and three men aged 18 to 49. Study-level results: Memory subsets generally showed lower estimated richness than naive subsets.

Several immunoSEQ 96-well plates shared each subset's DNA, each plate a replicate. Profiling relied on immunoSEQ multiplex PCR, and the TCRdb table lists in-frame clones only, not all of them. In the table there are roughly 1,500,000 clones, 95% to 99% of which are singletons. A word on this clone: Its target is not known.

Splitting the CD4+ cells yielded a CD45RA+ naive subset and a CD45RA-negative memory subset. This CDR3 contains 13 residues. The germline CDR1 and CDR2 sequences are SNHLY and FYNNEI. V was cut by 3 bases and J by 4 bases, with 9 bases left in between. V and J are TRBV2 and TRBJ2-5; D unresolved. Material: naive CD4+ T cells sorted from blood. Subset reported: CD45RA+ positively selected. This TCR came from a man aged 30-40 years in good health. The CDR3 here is CASSESRAETQYF. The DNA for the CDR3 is TGTGCCAGCAGTGAGTCAAGGGCAGAGACCCAGTACTTC. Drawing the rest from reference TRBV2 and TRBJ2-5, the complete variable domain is EPEVTQTPSHQVTQMGQEVILRCVPISNHLYFYWYRQILGQKVEFLVSFYNNEISEKSEIFDDQFSVERPDGSNFTLKIRSTKLEDSAMYFCASSESRAETQYFGPGTRLLVL.